This T cell receptor beta chain derives from a study of Tregs in tolerant kidney transplant recipients. Study-wide results and limits: Antigen-driven expansion was suggested because donor-specific Tregs expanded more than all Tregs in tolerant patients. Few patients were studied, so findings need validation in larger groups.

About this clone itself: Its antigen is undetermined.

Per germline, CDR1 LNHDA and CDR2 SQIVND (reference sequence). V was clipped by 5 bases and J by 2 bases, with 19 bases between them. This CDR3 is built from 16 residues. Regulatory T cells were sorted from thawed PBMCs rested overnight at 37°C with about 210 IU/ml IL-2. The repertoire was sequenced with immunoSEQ multiplex PCR; TCRdb's copy has only in-frame clones and lacks some. The sample holds some 62,000 clones, under 98% seen once. The chain has TRBV19 and TRBJ2-7; tentatively, D is TRBD1 (6 bases). This specimen was Tregs from blood, taken before the transplant. The clonotype was recovered from a human donor who received a combined kidney and bone marrow transplant. The DNA of the CDR3 is TGTGCCAGTAGTGCCTCCGGGCAGGGGTACCCCTACGAGCAGTACTTC. Encoded protein: CASSASGQGYPYEQYF.